This T cell receptor beta chain originates from a study of shared clonotypes between healthy human individuals. Study background: Donors, aged 18 to 49, were a couple of women and three men. Study outcomes and limitations: Since donors were few, the genetic and exposure-history diversity represented was limited.

CDR1 is SGHDN and CDR2 is FVKESK in the germline V gene. Trimming took 4 bases from V and 4 from J, leaving 16 bases between them. The CDR3 extends over 16 amino acids. Comments on this clone: The antigen is unknown.

Sequencing was performed with immunoSEQ multiplex PCR; in TCRdb, only in-frame clones are kept and a portion is missing. The sample holds about 1.5 million clones; approximately 98% are singletons and the top ten take 0.4% to 0.45%. The TCR originated in a man younger than 45 in good health. The chain couples TRBV14 to TRBJ2-2; D remains unclear. The sample was naive CD4+ T cells sorted from blood. Subset noted: CD45RA+ positively selected. Here the CDR3 DNA reads TGTGCCAGCAGCCTCCGTTCGAGAGGCCTCACCGGGGAGCTGTTTTTT. Its protein is CASSLRSRGLTGELFF.